Given below is one TCR beta chain in context. What it recognizes is unknown. The CDR3 is made up of 12 amino acids. Germline V CDR1 and CDR2: KGHSH, LQKENI. V dropped 4 bases and J dropped 5; count of bases not matched to a gene: 1. These data are taken from a study of cytomegalovirus exposure and HLA in healthy donors. Study-level points and caveats: Associated with HLA alleles at 0.05 false discovery rate in a later analysis were approximately 17,000 TCR beta sequences. Indistinguishable V segments, including TRBV6-2 and TRBV6-3, were excluded. Cytomegalovirus status was reportedly diagnosed by the classifier with high specificity and sensitivity.

60 Vbeta and 13 Jbeta primers were used in PCR. Profiling relied on immunoSEQ multiplex PCR, and the TCRdb table lists in-frame clones only, not all of them. The sample consists of 160,000 or so clones, roughly 79% of them appearing once. The clonotype was recovered from a woman in her 50s in good health and CMV-seronegative. Sequenced: PBMCs. The chain has TRBV18 and TRBJ1-1, with 7 bases fitting TRBD1. The CDR3 region is CASSLRGTEAFF. The CDR3, as DNA: TGTGCCAGCTCACTCAGGGGGACTGAAGCTTTCTTT.